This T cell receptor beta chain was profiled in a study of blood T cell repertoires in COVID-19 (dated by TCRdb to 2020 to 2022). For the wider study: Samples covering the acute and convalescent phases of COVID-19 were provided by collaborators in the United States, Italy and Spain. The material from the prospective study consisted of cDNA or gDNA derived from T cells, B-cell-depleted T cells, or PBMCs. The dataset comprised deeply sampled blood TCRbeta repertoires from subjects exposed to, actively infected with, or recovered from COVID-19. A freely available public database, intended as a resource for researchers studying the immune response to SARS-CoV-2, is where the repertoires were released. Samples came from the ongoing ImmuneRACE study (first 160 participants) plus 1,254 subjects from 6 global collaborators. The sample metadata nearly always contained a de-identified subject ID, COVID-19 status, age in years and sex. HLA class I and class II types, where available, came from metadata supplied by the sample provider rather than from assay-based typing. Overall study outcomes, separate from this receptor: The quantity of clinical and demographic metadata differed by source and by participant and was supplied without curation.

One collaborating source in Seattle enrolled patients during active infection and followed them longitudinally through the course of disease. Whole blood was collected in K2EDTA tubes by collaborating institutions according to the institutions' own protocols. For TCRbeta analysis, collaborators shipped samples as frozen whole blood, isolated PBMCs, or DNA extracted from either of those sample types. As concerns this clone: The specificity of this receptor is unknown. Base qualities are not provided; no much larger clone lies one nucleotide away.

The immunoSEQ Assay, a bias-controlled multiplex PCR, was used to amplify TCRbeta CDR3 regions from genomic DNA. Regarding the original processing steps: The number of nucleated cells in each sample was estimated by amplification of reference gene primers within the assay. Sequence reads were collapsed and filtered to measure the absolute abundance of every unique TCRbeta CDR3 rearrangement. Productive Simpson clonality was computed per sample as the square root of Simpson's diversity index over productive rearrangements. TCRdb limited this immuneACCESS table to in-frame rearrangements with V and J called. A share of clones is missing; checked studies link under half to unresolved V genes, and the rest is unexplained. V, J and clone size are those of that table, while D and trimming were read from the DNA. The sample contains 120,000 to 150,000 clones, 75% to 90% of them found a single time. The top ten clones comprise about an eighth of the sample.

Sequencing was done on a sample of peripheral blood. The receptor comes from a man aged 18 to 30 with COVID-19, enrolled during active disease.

The nucleotides read TGTGCCAGCAGCTTAATGGGACAGGGGACTTTTATGAACACTGAAGCTTTCTTT. It translates to CASSLMGQGTFMNTEAFF. Recombination linked TRBV7-3 to TRBJ1-1, and 10 junction bases match TRBD1. CDR1 and CDR2 were assigned from the germline V gene as SGHTA and FQGTGA. The germline V and J ends show losses of 1 base and 0 bases respectively, and no gene match explains 8 bases of the junction. From its cysteine to its phenylalanine, the CDR3 spans 18 amino acids. Of all the DNA, just the CDR3 is kept, 54 bases in frame from base 1.